This passage covers 32 T cell receptor beta chains from one sample sequenced in a study of blood T cell repertoires in COVID-19. The method was immunoSEQ multiplex PCR; TCRdb's version includes in-frame clones alone and lacks a portion of them. The sample carries 350,000 to 400,000 clones, roughly 84% recorded once. The source material was PBMCs or T cells enriched from blood (not recorded which). All receptors come from a woman aged 25 to 39 who had recovered from COVID-19.

The gene calls are TRBV28 and TRBJ2-7, with 7 bases aligning to TRBD2. The CDR3 is made up of 16 amino acids. The junction had 10 bases not matched to a gene; V was cut back by 5 bases and J by 0 bases. Per germline, CDR1 MDHEN and CDR2 SYDVKM. DNA for the CDR3: TGTGCCAGCAGTGGCGGAAGAAGCGGGGACTCCTACGAGCAGTACTTC. This encodes CASSGGRSGDSYEQYF.

The J gene is TRBJ2-3, the V gene TRBV4-1; 9 nucleotides align to TRBD2. CDR1 and CDR2 (germline): MGHRA, YSYEKL. The CDR3 totals 15 residues. Trimming cost V 5 bases and J 5 bases; bases outside gene matches: 8. Written as DNA, the CDR3 is TGCGCCAGCAGCTCTATGACTAGCGGCCTAGATACGCAGTATTTT. This codes for CASSSMTSGLDTQYF.

V and J are TRBV19 and TRBJ1-1; the D gene is possibly TRBD1 (5 bases). Deletions cut 3 bases from V and 0 bases from J, with 11 bases between. This CDR3 contains 15 residues. Per the germline V gene, CDR1 is LNHDA and CDR2 is SQIVND (reference sequence). The CDR3 DNA reads TGTGCCAGTAGTATTCGACAGTCTATGAACACTGAAGCTTTCTTT. Translating it yields CASSIRQSMNTEAFF.

This chain uses TRBV2 with TRBJ1-2, with TRBD1 matching 7 bases. The CDR3 has 15 amino acids. Germline CDR1 reads SNHLY; CDR2 reads FYNNEI. Trimming removed 8 bases from V and 1 base from J; junction bases left unmatched: 10. The CDR3: CASRTTGTDNYGYTF. The DNA of the CDR3 is TGTGCCAGCCGTACAACCGGGACAGATAACTATGGCTACACCTTC.

A few counts support this clone. V and J are TRBV7-9 and TRBJ2-7; maybe TRBD2 (5 bases). Trimming left V 4 bases short and J 0 bases short, with 10 bases between. Germline V gene lookup returns CDR1 SEHNR and CDR2 FQNEAQ (reference sequence). This CDR3 has 14 residues. The CDR3: CASSSDGLSYEQYF. CDR3 sequence (DNA): TGTGCCAGCAGCTCGGACGGACTCTCCTACGAGCAGTACTTC.

The V and J genes are TRBV10-3 and TRBJ1-5; no definite D call. The CDR3 sequence is 15 residues long. Looked up from germline, CDR1 is ENHRY and CDR2 is SYGVKD. V gave up 0 bases and J gave up 4 bases, with 10 bases separating them. DNA of the CDR3: TGTGCCATCAGTGAGTCGGGGAGTGGGAATCAGCCCCAGCATTTT. Amino acids: CAISESGSGNQPQHF.

This chain joins TRBV3-1 (or the pseudogene TRBV3-2) and TRBJ1-3; D gene unclear. Germline V gene sequence: CDR1 LGHDT, CDR2 YNNKEL (reference sequence). This CDR3 is 15 amino acids long. Trimming pared 0 bases from V and 4 bases from J, leaving 10 bases between. CDR3 in DNA: TGTGCCAGCAGCCAAGATAACGTGGCCGGAAACACCATATATTTT. Its protein is CASSQDNVAGNTIYF.

The V call is TRBV11-2, the J call TRBJ1-3; D uncertain. The CDR3 spans 13 residues. CDR1 is SGHAT, CDR2 FQNNGV, per germline. Trimming took 6 bases from V and 4 from J, leaving 10 bases between them. CDR3 nucleotides: TGTGCCAGCAGAGACTCTGGAGGAAACACCATATATTTT. Protein product: CASRDSGGNTIYF.

The rearrangement uses TRBV5-1 and TRBJ2-1, with a possible D match to TRBD1 (5 bases). Trimming pared 1 base from V and 7 bases from J, leaving 6 bases between. This CDR3 contains 12 residues. The germline gives CDR1 SGHRS, CDR2 YFSETQ. CDR3: CASSLQGNEQFF. CDR3 nucleotides: TGCGCCAGCAGCTTGCAGGGTAATGAGCAGTTCTTC.

This clone has a handful of counts. V gene TRBV5-1 combines with J gene TRBJ1-1, with D possibly being TRBD1 (6 bases). The V gene lost 7 bases and the J gene lost 3 bases, with 19 bases spanning the gap. Germline CDR1 and CDR2: SGHRS and YFSETQ. CDR3 length: 15 residues. The DNA for the CDR3 is TGCGCCAGCCGTTCACAGGGTAAAAGGGACACTGAAGCTTTCTTT. As protein: CASRSQGKRDTEAFF.

V and J are TRBV7-2 and TRBJ1-1, with D possibly being TRBD1 (5 bases). Germline values: CDR1 SGHTA, CDR2 FQGNSA. Trimming took 5 bases from V and 4 from J, leaving 20 bases between them. The CDR3 is made up of 16 amino acids. The CDR3 coding sequence is TGTGCCAGCAGCCGGAGCGCGGGGGAGGTCGGCACTGAAGCTTTCTTT. The encoded protein is CASSRSAGEVGTEAFF.

The CDR3 loop is CASRTTGGPQHF. CDR3 in DNA: TGTGCCAGCAGAACCACAGGGGGGCCCCAGCATTTT. The chain is built from TRBV6-5 and TRBJ1-5; 8 positions agree with TRBD1. V lost 6 bases, J lost 9 bases, and 4 bases stayed unmatched. CDR3 length: 12 amino acids. CDR1 MNHEY and CDR2 SVGAGI come from the germline V gene.

This sequence joins TRBV3-1 (or the pseudogene TRBV3-2) and TRBJ2-5; 10 nucleotides line up with TRBD1. CDR3 length: 14 residues. Trimming cost V 4 bases and J 1 base; bases outside gene matches: 0. The germline V gene has CDR1 LGHDT and CDR2 YNNKEL (reference sequence). The CDR3 is CASSRQGAQETQYF. Here the CDR3 DNA reads TGTGCCAGCAGCCGACAGGGGGCCCAAGAGACCCAGTACTTC.

The chain links TRBV11-2 to TRBJ1-1, with D tentatively TRBD1 (5 bases). The V and J ends lost 3 bases and 0 bases respectively, with 17 bases between them. The CDR3 is 17 amino acids. Per germline, CDR1 SGHAT and CDR2 FQNNGV. The CDR3 DNA is TGTGCCAGCAGCTTTTTTTATTCGACAGAGATGAACACTGAAGCTTTCTTT. Translating gives CASSFFYSTEMNTEAFF.

This clone has just one count. The CDR3 DNA follows: TGTGCCAGCAGGCGAACGGGGAACTATGGCTACACCTTC. Its translation: CASRRTGNYGYTF. The chain carries TRBV11-2 and TRBJ1-2; D is uncertain. Per the germline V gene, CDR1 is SGHAT and CDR2 is FQNNGV. Trimming stripped 6 bases from V and 2 bases from J, with 10 bases between. This CDR3 has 13 residues.

This sequence joins TRBV3-1 (or the pseudogene TRBV3-2) and TRBJ2-2; D unclear. The germline V and J ends were trimmed by 4 bases and 7 bases, with 13 bases remaining between them. The CDR3 sequence is 14 residues long. Germline loops: CDR1 LGHDT, CDR2 YNNKEL (reference sequence). CDR3 in amino acids: CASSRTAPNGELFF. The CDR3 nucleotides are TGTGCCAGCAGCCGAACCGCGCCAAACGGGGAGCTGTTTTTT.

This rearrangement joins TRBV30 to TRBJ2-3, with 12 bases fitting TRBD2. With 2 bases clipped from V and 1 base from J, the junction kept 13 bases outside the gene matches. The CDR3 runs 19 residues. Germline CDR1 and CDR2: GTSNPN and SVGIG (reference sequence). This CDR3 is CAWSSVRTSGDRGTDTQYF. In DNA, the CDR3 is TGTGCCTGGAGTTCAGTTAGGACTAGCGGGGATCGGGGCACAGATACGCAGTATTTT.

This chain connects TRBV5-1 to TRBJ2-1; D perhaps matches TRBD1 (6 bases). The CDR3 totals 14 residues. In germline, CDR1 is SGHRS, CDR2 YFSETQ. V lost 4 bases and J lost 4, with 12 bases in between. CDR3 region: CASSPVQGYNEQFF. CDR3 sequence (DNA): TGCGCCAGCAGCCCGGTCCAGGGGTACAATGAGCAGTTCTTC.

With respect to this clone: Other DNA variants within this sample encode the same CDR3. This sequence joins TRBV11-2 and TRBJ1-2; no clear D gene. This CDR3 has 13 residues. Between the trimmed V and J ends, which lost 0 bases and 3 bases, there was a span of 5 bases. Germline V gene data show CDR1 as SGHAT and CDR2 as FQNNGV. The CDR3 here is CASSLDRDYGYTF. The CDR3 bases are TGTGCCAGCAGCTTAGATCGTGACTATGGCTACACCTTC.

The chain joins TRBV28 to TRBJ1-2, with D perhaps TRBD1 (6 bases). The germline V gene has CDR1 MDHEN and CDR2 SYDVKM. The V and J ends lost 8 bases and 4 bases respectively, with 23 bases between them. The CDR3 consists of 16 residues. The CDR3 here is CASLRVGARDSYGYTF. DNA of the CDR3: TGTGCCAGCCTGAGAGTGGGGGCTCGTGACTCCTATGGCTACACCTTC.

The CDR3 spells CASRLGGGNREQYF. The CDR3 region has the DNA TGTGCAAGTCGCTTAGGAGGGGGCAATAGGGAGCAGTACTTC. This chain links TRBV12-2 with TRBJ2-7; TRBD1, the table's D call, lacks a check against the DNA. TRBV12-2 is a pseudogene segment. The CDR3 runs to 14 residues.

This clone was detected once. The J gene is TRBJ2-2, the V gene TRBV7-4, with 14 nucleotides matching TRBD2. CDR3 length equals 21 residues. The ends lost 0 bases at V and 2 bases at J; junction bases unmatched: 11. In germline, CDR1 is SGHVT, CDR2 SQSDAQ. CDR3 region: CASSLAGPGLAGVANTGELFF. The CDR3 DNA is TGTGCCAGCAGCTTAGCGGGTCCGGGACTAGCGGGAGTGGCCAACACCGGGGAGCTGTTTTTT. The full variable domain, its missing parts supplied by reference TRBV7-4 and TRBJ2-2, is GAGVSQSPRYKVAKRGRDVALRCDSISGHVTLYWYRQTLGQGSEVLTYSQSDAQRDKSGRPSGRFSAERPERSVSTLKIQRTEQGDSAVYLCASSLAGPGLAGVANTGELFFGEGSRLTVL.

The chain uses TRBV5-1 and TRBJ2-2; 7 positions agree with TRBD2. In germline, CDR1 is SGHRS, CDR2 YFSETQ. Germline trimming cut 2 bases from V and 4 bases from J; bases unmatched to any gene: 8. This CDR3 has 16 amino acids. This CDR3 reads CASSFGGGHGTGELFF. The CDR3 DNA follows: TGCGCCAGCAGCTTCGGGGGAGGGCACGGCACCGGGGAGCTGTTTTTT.

This chain's CDR3 is CASSPGSNTEAFF. In nucleotides, the CDR3 is TGTGCCAGCAGCCCGGGTTCGAACACTGAAGCTTTCTTT. This chain connects TRBV7-8 to TRBJ1-1; D uncertain. From germline, CDR1 is SGHVS and CDR2 FQNEAQ. The CDR3 spans 13 residues. V lost 5 bases, J lost 1 base, and 8 bases lay in between. Drawing the rest from reference TRBV7-8 and TRBJ1-1, the complete variable domain is GAGVSQSPRYKVAKRGQDVALRCDPISGHVSLFWYQQALGQGPEFLTYFQNEAQLDKSGLPSDRFFAERPEGSVSTLKIQRTQQEDSAVYLCASSPGSNTEAFFGQGTRLTVV.

The chain uses TRBV9 and TRBJ2-1; 11 nucleotides match TRBD2. V lost 2 bases to trimming and J lost 6 bases; unmatched junction nucleotides: 10. This CDR3 is built from 17 residues. From germline, CDR1 is SGDLS and CDR2 YYNGEE. CDR3 sequence (DNA): TGTGCCAGCAGCGTTCCCATTAGCGGGGGGGCTCTCAATGAGCAGTTCTTC. It codes for CASSVPISGGALNEQFF.

The rearrangement links TRBV6-6 to TRBJ1-2, with D possibly matching TRBD1 (6 bases). The CDR3 spans 16 residues. Trimming took 2 bases from V and 1 from J, leaving 14 bases between them. Germline CDR1 is MNHNY and CDR2 is SVGAGI (reference sequence). The CDR3 DNA reads as TGTGCCAGCAGTTACGGGACACGAGTTTATAACTATGGCTACACCTTC. Translating gives CASSYGTRVYNYGYTF.

This chain joins TRBV6-5 and TRBJ1-5; possible D gene TRBD1, 5 bases. Germline lookup yields CDR1 MNHEY and CDR2 SVGAGI. The CDR3 contains 14 residues. Trimming removed 6 bases at V and 3 bases at J, with 12 bases between. The DNA for the CDR3 is TGTGCCAGCAGGAACCGACAGTACAATCAGCCCCAGCATTTT. The encoded protein is CASRNRQYNQPQHF.

This chain uses TRBV28 with TRBJ1-2; a weak D match, TRBD1 (6 bases). The CDR3 has 14 amino acids. V was clipped by 1 base and J by 8 bases, with 14 bases between them. Per germline, CDR1 MDHEN and CDR2 SYDVKM. As DNA, the CDR3 is TGTGCCAGCAGTTTATTTGGGGGGGCGCGGGGCTACACCTTC. As protein: CASSLFGGARGYTF.

The chain uses TRBV19 and TRBJ2-3; D uncertain. This CDR3 is built from 13 residues. V lost 4 bases and J lost 8, with 13 bases in between. The germline V gene encodes CDR1 LNHDA and CDR2 SQIVND (reference sequence). CDR3 in DNA: TGTGCCAGTAGTACGGGTTCGAGCCGTACGCAGTATTTT. Translation: CASSTGSSRTQYF.

This clone was observed a few times. The chain links TRBV18 to TRBJ1-2, with TRBD1 matching 7 bases. J lost 2 bases, V lost 6 bases, and 6 bases had no gene match. There are 14 residues in the CDR3. Per the germline V gene, CDR1 is KGHSH and CDR2 is LQKENI. The CDR3: CASSQGQENYGYTF. The CDR3 bases are TGTGCCAGCTCCCAAGGACAGGAGAACTATGGCTACACCTTC.

This chain links TRBV3-1 (or the pseudogene TRBV3-2) with TRBJ1-2; 8 bases fit TRBD1. The CDR3 sequence is 14 residues long. Germline lookup yields CDR1 LGHDT and CDR2 YNNKEL (reference sequence). V lost 4 bases, J lost 3 bases, and 4 bases stayed unmatched. In DNA form, the CDR3 reads TGTGCCAGCAGCCCTCGGACAGGGCACTATGGCTACACCTTC. This encodes CASSPRTGHYGYTF.

This chain uses TRBV6-5 with TRBJ2-7; D may be TRBD1 (5 bases). Germline assignment: CDR1 MNHEY and CDR2 SVGAGI. V lost 2 bases to trimming and J lost 4 bases, with 15 bases between them. The CDR3 is 15 amino acids. CDR3 amino acids: CASSYHRGVEYEQYF. In DNA, the CDR3 is TGTGCCAGCAGTTACCATAGGGGCGTTGAGTACGAGCAGTACTTC.